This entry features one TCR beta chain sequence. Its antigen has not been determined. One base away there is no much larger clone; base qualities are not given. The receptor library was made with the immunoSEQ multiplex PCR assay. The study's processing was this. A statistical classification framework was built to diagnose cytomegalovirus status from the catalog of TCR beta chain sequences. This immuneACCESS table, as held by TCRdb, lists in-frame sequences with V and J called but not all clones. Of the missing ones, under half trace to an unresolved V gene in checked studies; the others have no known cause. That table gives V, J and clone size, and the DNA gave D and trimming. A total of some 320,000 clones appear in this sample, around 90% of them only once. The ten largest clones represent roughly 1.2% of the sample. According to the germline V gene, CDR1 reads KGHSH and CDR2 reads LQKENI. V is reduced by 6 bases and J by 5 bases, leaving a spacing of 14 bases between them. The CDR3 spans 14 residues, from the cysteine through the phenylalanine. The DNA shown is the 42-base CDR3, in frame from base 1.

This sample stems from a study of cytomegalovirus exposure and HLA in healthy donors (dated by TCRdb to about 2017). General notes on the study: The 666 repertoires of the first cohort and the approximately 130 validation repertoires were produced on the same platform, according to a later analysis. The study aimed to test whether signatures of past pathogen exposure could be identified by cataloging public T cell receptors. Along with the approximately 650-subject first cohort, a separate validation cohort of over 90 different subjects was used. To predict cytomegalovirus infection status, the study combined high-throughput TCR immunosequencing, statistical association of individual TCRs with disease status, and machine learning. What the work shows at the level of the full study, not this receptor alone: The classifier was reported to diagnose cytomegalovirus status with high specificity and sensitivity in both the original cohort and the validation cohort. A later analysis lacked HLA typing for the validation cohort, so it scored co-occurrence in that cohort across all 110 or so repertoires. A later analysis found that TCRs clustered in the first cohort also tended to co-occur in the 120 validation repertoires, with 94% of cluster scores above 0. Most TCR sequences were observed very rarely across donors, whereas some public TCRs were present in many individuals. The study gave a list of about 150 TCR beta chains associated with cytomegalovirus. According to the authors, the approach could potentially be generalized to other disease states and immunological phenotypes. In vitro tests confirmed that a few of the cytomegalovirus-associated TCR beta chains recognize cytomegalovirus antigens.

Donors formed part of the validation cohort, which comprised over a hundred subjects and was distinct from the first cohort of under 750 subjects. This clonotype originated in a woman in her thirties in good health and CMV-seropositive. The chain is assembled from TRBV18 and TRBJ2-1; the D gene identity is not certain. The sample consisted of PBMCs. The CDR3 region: CASSPQAANNEQFF. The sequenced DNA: TGTGCCAGCTCCCCCCAGGCAGCGAACAATGAGCAGTTCTTC.